There are a few counts of the clone carrying this T cell receptor beta chain. Its antigen is currently unknown. Thyroid surgery had not been preceded by any treatment in any patient. This entry belongs to a study of metastatic and nonmetastatic thyroid tumors. Looking at the study overall: Across blood and tumor or nodule tissue, repertoires from malignant and benign thyroid patients were compared with one another.

V was shortened by 3 bases and J by 1 base, with 12 bases between the two germline ends. Germline loops: CDR1 LNHDA, CDR2 SQIVND (reference sequence). CDR3 length: 15 amino acids. Points from the study as a whole: Versus benign nodules, malignant thyroid tumors reportedly had significantly higher TCR beta diversity, in blood and tumor.

Under the authors' procedure: A classifier for distant metastasis in papillary thyroid cancer was constructed using CDR3 differences observed across clinicopathological groups. TCRdb re-called the PCR reads with MiXCR. It is TCRdb's table, rather than the study itself, that gives the V and J calls and clone size. Among 30,000 to 35,000 clones listed, roughly 29% were seen once. This TCR came from a female donor with papillary thyroid cancer or a benign thyroid nodule (not recorded which). Some clones in this sample may be carry-over from other donors' samples. The sample was blood. This chain connects TRBV19 to TRBJ1-1; D not resolved. The CDR3 sequence is CASSIGSLWNTEAFF. In nucleotides, the CDR3 is TGTGCCAGTAGTATCGGTAGTCTATGGAACACTGAAGCTTTCTTT.